This TCR beta chain was recovered during a study of beta chain features in type 1 diabetes. General study findings and limits: Among all four CD4+ subsets, Type 1 diabetes patients had TCRB CDR3s that were moderately but significantly shorter.

Note on this clone: Its target is unknown.

Reverse transcribing all isolated RNA meant expressed TCRB transcripts were sequenced. Sequenced by immunoSEQ multiplex PCR; TCRdb stores in-frame clones only, minus some. The sample lists some 640,000 clones; over 11% were seen once. On average, the one heparinised blood draw given by each donor was around 110 mL. The CDR3 extends over 15 amino acids. Germline lookup yields CDR1 PRHDT and CDR2 FYEKMQ (reference sequence). V was pared by 5 bases and J by 2 bases, with 13 bases between. This receptor was identified in a man between 18 and 35 years old with type 1 diabetes. Sequenced material: naive CD4+ T cells from blood. V is TRBV13 and J is TRBJ2-1; D might be TRBD2 (6 bases). CDR3 sequence: CASSAGSYPYNEQFF. The CDR3 DNA is TGTGCCAGCAGCGCGGGGAGTTATCCCTACAATGAGCAGTTCTTC.